This record covers a single TCR beta chain. The antigen is not known. CDR3 size: 16 residues. CDR1 DFQATT and CDR2 SNEGSKA come from the germline V gene (reference sequence). V dropped 5 bases and J dropped 6; count of bases not matched to a gene: 18. These data belong to a study of T cell repertoires in cytomegalovirus infection. Study in general: Indicated by public TCR beta signatures were CMV infection and matching HLA type. Regarding the study as a whole: Frequencies of public TCR beta families were cumulated, and this identified carriers of CMV plus the relevant HLA.

Via MiXCR, TCRdb re-called the reads, giving one row per CDR3 protein. The table lists fewer than 550,000 distinct CDR3 sequences, about 25% of them singletons. The sequence was obtained from a human donor in good health (CMV status not recorded). Some clones in this sample may be carry-over from other donors' samples. The chain carries TRBV20-1 and TRBJ2-7, with 8 positions matching TRBD1. The sample was PBMCs. The CDR3, as DNA: TGCAGTGCTCAAACCAACTTCGGGACAGGAGGGCGCGAGCAGTACTTC. Translating it yields CSAQTNFGTGGREQYF.